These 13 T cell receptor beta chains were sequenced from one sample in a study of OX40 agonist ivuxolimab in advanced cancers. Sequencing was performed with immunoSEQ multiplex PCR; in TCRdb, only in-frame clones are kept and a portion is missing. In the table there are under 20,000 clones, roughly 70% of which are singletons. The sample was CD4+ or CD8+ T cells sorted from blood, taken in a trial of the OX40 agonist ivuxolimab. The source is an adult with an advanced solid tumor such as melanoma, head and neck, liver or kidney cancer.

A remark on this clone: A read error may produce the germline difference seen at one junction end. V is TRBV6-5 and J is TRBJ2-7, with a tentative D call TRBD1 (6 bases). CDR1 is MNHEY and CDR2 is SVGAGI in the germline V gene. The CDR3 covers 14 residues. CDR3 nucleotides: TGTGCCAGCAGATACTCGGTGGGGGCATACGAGCAGTACTTC. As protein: CASRYSVGAYEQYF.

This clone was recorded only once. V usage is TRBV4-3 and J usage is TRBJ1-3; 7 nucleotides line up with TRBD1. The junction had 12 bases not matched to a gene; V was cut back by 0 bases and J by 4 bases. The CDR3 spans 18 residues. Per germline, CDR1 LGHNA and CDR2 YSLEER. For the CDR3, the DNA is TGCGCCAGCAGCCAAGATGAAGCGGCAGGGGGGATCGGAAACACCATATATTTT. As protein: CASSQDEAAGGIGNTIYF.

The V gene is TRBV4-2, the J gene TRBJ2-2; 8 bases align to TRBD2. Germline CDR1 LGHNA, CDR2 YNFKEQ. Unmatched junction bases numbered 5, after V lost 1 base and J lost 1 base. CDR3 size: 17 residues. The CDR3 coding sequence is TGTGCCAGCAGCCAAGCGGTAGCGGGGCTGAACACCGGGGAGCTGTTTTTT. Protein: CASSQAVAGLNTGELFF.

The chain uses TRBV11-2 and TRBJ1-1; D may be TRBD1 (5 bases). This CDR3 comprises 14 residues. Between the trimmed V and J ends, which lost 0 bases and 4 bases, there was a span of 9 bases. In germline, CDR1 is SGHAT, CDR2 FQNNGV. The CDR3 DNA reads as TGTGCCAGCAGCTTAGACGGGGGGAGCACTGAAGCTTTCTTT. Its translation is CASSLDGGSTEAFF.

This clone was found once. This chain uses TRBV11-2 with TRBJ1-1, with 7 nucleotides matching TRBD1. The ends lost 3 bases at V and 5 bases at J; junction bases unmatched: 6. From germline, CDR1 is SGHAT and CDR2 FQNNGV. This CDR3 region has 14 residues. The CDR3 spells CASSFATGETEAFF. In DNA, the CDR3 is TGTGCCAGCAGCTTCGCCACAGGGGAGACTGAAGCTTTCTTT.

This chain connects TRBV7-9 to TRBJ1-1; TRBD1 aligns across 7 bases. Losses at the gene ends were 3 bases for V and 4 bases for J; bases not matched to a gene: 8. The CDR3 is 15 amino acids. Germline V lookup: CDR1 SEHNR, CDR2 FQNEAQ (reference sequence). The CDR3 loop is CASSFREQGSTEAFF. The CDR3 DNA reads TGTGCCAGCAGCTTTAGGGAACAGGGGAGCACTGAAGCTTTCTTT.

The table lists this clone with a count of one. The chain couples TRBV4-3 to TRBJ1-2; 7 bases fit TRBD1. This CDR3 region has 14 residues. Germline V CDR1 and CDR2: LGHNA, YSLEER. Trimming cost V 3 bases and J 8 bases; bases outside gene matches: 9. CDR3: CASSHVTGVRGYTF. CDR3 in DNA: TGCGCCAGCAGCCATGTTACAGGGGTTCGGGGCTACACCTTC.

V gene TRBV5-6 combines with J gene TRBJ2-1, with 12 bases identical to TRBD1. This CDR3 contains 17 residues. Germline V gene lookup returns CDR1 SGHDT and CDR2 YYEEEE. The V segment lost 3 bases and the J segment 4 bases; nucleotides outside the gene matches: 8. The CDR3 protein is CASSWEPGQGAYNEQFF. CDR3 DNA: TGTGCCAGCAGCTGGGAACCGGGACAGGGGGCTTACAATGAGCAGTTCTTC.

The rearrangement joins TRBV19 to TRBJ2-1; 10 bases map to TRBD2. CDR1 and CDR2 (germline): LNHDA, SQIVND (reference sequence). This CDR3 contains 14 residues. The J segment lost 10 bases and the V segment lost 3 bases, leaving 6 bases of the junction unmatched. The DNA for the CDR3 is TGTGCCAGTAGTATGGGTAGCGGGAGGACCGAGCAGTTCTTC. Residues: CASSMGSGRTEQFF. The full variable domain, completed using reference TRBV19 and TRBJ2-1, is DGGITQSPKYLFRKEGQNVTLSCEQNLNHDAMYWYRQDPGQGLRLIYYSQIVNDFQKGDIAEGYSVSREKKESFPLTVTSAQKNPTAFYLCASSMGSGRTEQFFGPGTRLTVL.

This CDR3 reads CASSLAVVAYEQYF. CDR3 DNA sequence: TGTGCCAGCAGCTTAGCGGTCGTTGCCTACGAGCAGTACTTC. V and J are TRBV7-9 and TRBJ2-7; D uncertain. Between the trimmed V and J ends, which lost 0 bases and 2 bases, there was a span of 8 bases. CDR3 size: 14 residues. Germline-derived CDR1 and CDR2 are SEHNR and FQNEAQ (reference sequence).

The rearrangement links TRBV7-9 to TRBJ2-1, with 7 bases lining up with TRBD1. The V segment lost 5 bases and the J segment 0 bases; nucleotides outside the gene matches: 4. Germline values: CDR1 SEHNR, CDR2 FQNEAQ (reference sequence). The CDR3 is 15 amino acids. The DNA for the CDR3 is TGTGCCAGCAGCCCCAGGGGGAGCTCCTACAATGAGCAGTTCTTC. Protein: CASSPRGSSYNEQFF.

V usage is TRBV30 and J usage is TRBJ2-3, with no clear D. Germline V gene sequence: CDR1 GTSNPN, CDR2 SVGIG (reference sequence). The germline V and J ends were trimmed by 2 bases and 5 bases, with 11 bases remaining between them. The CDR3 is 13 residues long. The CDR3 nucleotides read TGTGCCTGGAGTCAAGGCGGTGGAGATACGCAGTATTTT. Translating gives CAWSQGGGDTQYF. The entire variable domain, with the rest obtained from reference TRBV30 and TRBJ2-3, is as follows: SQTIHQWPATLVQPVGSPLSLECTVEGTSNPNLYWYRQAAGRGLQLLFYSVGIGQISSEVPQNLSASRPQDRQFILSSKKLLLSDSGFYLCAWSQGGGDTQYFGPGTRLTVL.

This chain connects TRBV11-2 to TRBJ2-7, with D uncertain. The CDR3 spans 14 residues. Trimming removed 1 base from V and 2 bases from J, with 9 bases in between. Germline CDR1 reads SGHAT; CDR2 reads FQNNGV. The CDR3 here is CASSLGKRAYEQYF. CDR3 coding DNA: TGTGCCAGCAGCTTAGGAAAAAGGGCCTACGAGCAGTACTTC. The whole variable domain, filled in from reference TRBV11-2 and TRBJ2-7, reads EAGVAQSPRYKIIEKRQSVAFWCNPISGHATLYWYQQILGQGPKLLIQFQNNGVVDDSQLPKDRFSAERLKGVDSTLKIQPAKLEDSAVYLCASSLGKRAYEQYFGPGTRLTVT.